This T cell receptor beta chain came from a study of spatial heterogeneity in lung cancer. In the study overall: Sequence detection consistently recorded a greater number of beta-chain than alpha-chain sequences. Within raw reads, each unique TCR and UMI combination appeared on average more than ten times.

From the 5' RACE reads, TCRdb called clonotypes with MiXCR, one entry per CDR3 protein. The profile shows over 10,000 distinct CDR3 sequences, over 3% of them singletons. The CDR3 is made up of 13 amino acids. Germline lookup yields CDR1 MNHEY and CDR2 SVGAGI. Described time point: sample taken at primary tumor resection. A total of some 70 untreated early-stage non-small cell lung cancer patients served as donors. With respect to this clonotype: The target antigen is unknown. A read error may produce the germline difference seen at one junction end.

Study-level results: For expanded intratumoral alpha and beta TCRs, counts tracked tumor mutation counts.

This chain joins TRBV6-5 and TRBJ1-2, with D maybe TRBD1 (6 bases). The clonotype originates from a male donor with early-stage non-small cell lung cancer. The material was lung tumor tissue, obtained at surgery. The CDR3 protein is CASSLQGLRGYNF. CDR3 nucleotide sequence: TGTGCCAGCAGCCTACAGGGATTACGCGGCTACAACTTC.